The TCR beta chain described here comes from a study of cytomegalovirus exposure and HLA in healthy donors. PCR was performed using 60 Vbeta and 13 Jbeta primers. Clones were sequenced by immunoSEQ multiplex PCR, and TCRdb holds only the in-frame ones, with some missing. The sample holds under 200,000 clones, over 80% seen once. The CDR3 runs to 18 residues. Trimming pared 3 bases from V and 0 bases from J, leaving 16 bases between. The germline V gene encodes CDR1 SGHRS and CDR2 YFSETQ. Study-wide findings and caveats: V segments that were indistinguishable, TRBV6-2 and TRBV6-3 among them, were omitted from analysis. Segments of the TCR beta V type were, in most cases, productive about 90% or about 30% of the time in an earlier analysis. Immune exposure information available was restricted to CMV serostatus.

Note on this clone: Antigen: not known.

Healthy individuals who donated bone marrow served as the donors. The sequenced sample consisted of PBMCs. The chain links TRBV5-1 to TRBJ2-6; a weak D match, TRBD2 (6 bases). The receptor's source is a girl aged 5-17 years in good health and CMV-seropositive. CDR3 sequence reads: CASSSQGLGNSGANVLTF. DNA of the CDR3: TGCGCCAGCAGCTCCCAGGGACTGGGGAACTCTGGGGCCAACGTCCTGACTTTC.